Below, 17 T cell receptor beta chains from the same sample are listed, as sequenced in a study of CDR3 diversity in severe acne. In TCRdb, the PCR reads were re-called with MiXCR into one record per CDR3 protein. The sample lists about 84,000 distinct CDR3 sequences, roughly 51% seen once, with roughly an eighth in the top ten. The sample consisted of blood. These receptors were taken from a male donor in good health, without acne.

Of note for this clonotype: A much larger clone lies a single base off, so this may be a read error. The chain has TRBV27 and TRBJ2-7; 9 nucleotides line up with TRBD2. V shed 7 bases and J 4 bases; nucleotides not matched to a gene: 11. Germline V gene sequence: CDR1 MNHEY, CDR2 SMNVEV (reference sequence). The CDR3 sequence is 15 residues long. CDR3 residues: CASNFESGGWYEQYF. The CDR3 bases are TGTGCCAGCAATTTTGAAAGCGGGGGGTGGTACGAGCAGTACTTC.

The DNA for the CDR3 is TGTGCCAGCTCATCGGGGCTAAGCCAGCCCCAGCATTTT. Translating it yields CASSSGLSQPQHF. The V gene is TRBV18, the J gene TRBJ1-5, with D possibly TRBD1 on 5 matching bases. This CDR3 is built from 13 residues. V shed 5 bases and J shed 7 bases, with 12 bases lying between them. CDR1 is KGHSH and CDR2 is LQKENI in the germline V gene. The full variable domain, rest sourced from reference TRBV18 and TRBJ1-5, is NAGVMQNPRHLVRRRGQEARLRCSPMKGHSHVYWYRQLPEEGLKFMVYLQKENIIDESGMPKERFSAEFPKEGPSILRIQQVVRGDSAAYFCASSSGLSQPQHFGDGTRLSIL.

This clonotype was detected many times. The CDR3 here is CASSQELLQETQYF. In DNA form, the CDR3 reads TGTGCCAGCAGCCAAGAACTGTTACAAGAGACCCAGTACTTC. The chain links TRBV14 to TRBJ2-5; no definite D call. The CDR3 has 14 residues. Germline V gene data show CDR1 as SGHDN and CDR2 as FVKESK. Trimming removed 0 bases at V and 2 bases at J, with 7 bases between.

This clonotype occurred a few times. This chain joins TRBV19 and TRBJ1-4, with a weak D call TRBD1 (5 bases). The V gene's germline CDR1 is LNHDA and CDR2 SQIVND (reference sequence). The CDR3 totals 13 residues. Trimming pared 4 bases from V and 5 bases from J, leaving 8 bases between. In DNA, the CDR3 is TGTGCCAGTAGTACCAACAGGAATGAAAAACTGTTTTTT. Translating it yields CASSTNRNEKLFF.

The V call is TRBV7-6, the J call TRBJ2-2; no clear D gene. V lost 5 bases and J 10 bases, leaving 8 bases between the germline ends. CDR1 is SGHVS, CDR2 FNYEAQ, per germline. CDR3 length: 11 residues. The CDR3 nucleotides are TGTGCCAGCAGCCTTACGCCGGAGCTGTTTTTT. Protein: CASSLTPELFF.

CDR3 loop: CASSAPKANTEAFF. The CDR3 bases are TGCGCCAGCAGTGCCCCGAAGGCAAACACTGAAGCTTTCTTT. The J gene is TRBJ1-1, the V gene TRBV10-2; no clear D. V shed 4 bases and J shed 2 bases, with 11 bases lying between them. The CDR3 length is 14 residues. Germline V gene data show CDR1 as WSHSY and CDR2 as SAAADI.

This clonotype was detected a few times. The junction departs from germline at one end; a sequencing error may be responsible. The V and J genes are TRBV20-1 and TRBJ2-1, with D possibly matching TRBD1 (5 bases). This CDR3 spans 14 amino acids. Germline CDR1 and CDR2: DFQATT and SNEGSKA (reference sequence). The CDR3 here is CCALHAGSYGEQFF. As DNA, the CDR3 is TGCTGTGCCCTCCACGCAGGGTCCTACGGTGAGCAGTTCTTC.

This clonotype was counted only a few times. The chain has TRBV20-1 and TRBJ1-5, with D perhaps TRBD1 (5 bases). Germline CDR1 and CDR2: DFQATT and SNEGSKA (reference sequence). V gave up 3 bases and J gave up 3 bases, with 18 bases separating them. This CDR3 region has 16 residues. CDR3 coding DNA: TGCAGTGCTAGTCGCGGGACGCAGGGATACAATCAGCCCCAGCATTTT. Protein product: CSASRGTQGYNQPQHF.

The chain employs TRBV28 and TRBJ1-4; 8 bases are a match to TRBD1. The CDR3 spans 13 residues. Germline V gene lookup returns CDR1 MDHEN and CDR2 SYDVKM. The J segment lost 7 bases and the V segment lost 9 bases, leaving 7 bases of the junction unmatched. CDR3 DNA sequence: TGTGCCAGTCATACAGGGGGAGGTGAAAAACTGTTTTTT. It encodes CASHTGGGEKLFF.

At least ten counts were recorded for this clonotype. This chain joins TRBV7-3 and TRBJ2-3; the match to TRBD2 covers 13 bases. The trim removed 6 bases at V and 4 bases at J, leaving 4 bases unmatched. The germline V gene has CDR1 SGHTA and CDR2 FQGTGA. CDR3 length: 15 residues. The CDR3 sequence is CASSTGTSGADTQYF. CDR3 sequence (DNA): TGTGCCAGCAGTACCGGGACTAGCGGGGCAGATACGCAGTATTTT.

V and J are TRBV6-1 and TRBJ2-7, with D possibly being TRBD1 (5 bases). V lost 7 bases, J lost 2 bases, and 12 bases lay in between. This CDR3 region has 13 residues. Germline V gene lookup returns CDR1 MNHNS and CDR2 SASEGT. CDR3 in amino acids: CASIRDYTYEQYF. Here the CDR3 DNA reads TGTGCCAGCATCAGGGATTACACCTACGAGCAGTACTTC.

V gene TRBV29-1 combines with J gene TRBJ2-7; 14 nucleotides line up with TRBD2. V was clipped by 6 bases and J by 4 bases; unmatched bases: 5. Germline V lookup: CDR1 SQVTM, CDR2 ANQGSEA. This CDR3 is 14 amino acids long. CDR3 bases: TGCAGCGTGAAGGGACTAGCGGGGGAATACGAGCAGTACTTC. This sequence encodes CSVKGLAGEYEQYF.

The V and J genes are TRBV6-2 or TRBV6-3 and TRBJ1-2, with 12 bases fitting TRBD1. Trimming cost V 2 bases and J 6 bases; bases outside gene matches: 1. The CDR3 consists of 14 residues. The germline CDR1 and CDR2 sequences are MNHEY and SVGEGT. CDR3 loop: CASSYRDRGHGYTF. As DNA, the CDR3 is TGTGCCAGCAGTTACAGGGACAGGGGGCATGGCTACACCTTC.

The rearrangement links TRBV7-6 to TRBJ2-2, with 8 bases matching TRBD2. This CDR3 spans 15 amino acids. The V gene's germline CDR1 is SGHVS and CDR2 FNYEAQ. V shed 1 base and J 7 bases; nucleotides not matched to a gene: 5. CDR3: CASSLGGLVFGELFF. As DNA, the CDR3 is TGTGCCAGCAGCTTAGGGGGACTAGTTTTCGGGGAGCTGTTTTTT.

This clonotype has at least ten counts. The rearrangement uses TRBV6-6 and TRBJ2-3; tentative D call: TRBD2 (5 bases). This CDR3 has 15 residues. Germline values: CDR1 MNHNY, CDR2 SVGAGI (reference sequence). V gave up 2 bases and J gave up 1 base, with 10 bases separating them. The CDR3 spells CASSYRVGGTDTQYF. CDR3 in DNA: TGTGCCAGCAGTTACAGGGTCGGGGGCACAGATACGCAGTATTTT.

The table lists this clonotype with a few counts. The chain links TRBV15 to TRBJ1-1; 7 bases align to TRBD1. Germline CDR1 LNHNV, CDR2 YYDKDF (reference sequence). Unmatched junction bases numbered 10, after V lost 3 bases and J lost 3 bases. The CDR3 contains 16 residues. CDR3 nucleotides: TGTGCCACCAGCAGTATACAGGGGAAATCTTACACTGAAGCTTTCTTT. Encoded protein: CATSSIQGKSYTEAFF. The full variable domain, rest sourced from reference TRBV15 and TRBJ1-1, is DAMVIQNPRYQVTQFGKPVTLSCSQTLNHNVMYWYQQKSSQAPKLLFHYYDKDFNNEADTPDNFQSRRPNTSFCFLDIRSPGLGDTAMYLCATSSIQGKSYTEAFFGQGTRLTVV.

This chain joins TRBV29-1 and TRBJ1-5; no clear D. The V end was cut by 0 bases, the J end by 9 bases, with 3 bases between. Germline V lookup: CDR1 SQVTM, CDR2 ANQGSEA. The CDR3 runs to 10 residues. CDR3 protein: CSVEDRPQHF. Written as DNA, the CDR3 is TGCAGCGTTGAAGATCGGCCCCAGCATTTT.